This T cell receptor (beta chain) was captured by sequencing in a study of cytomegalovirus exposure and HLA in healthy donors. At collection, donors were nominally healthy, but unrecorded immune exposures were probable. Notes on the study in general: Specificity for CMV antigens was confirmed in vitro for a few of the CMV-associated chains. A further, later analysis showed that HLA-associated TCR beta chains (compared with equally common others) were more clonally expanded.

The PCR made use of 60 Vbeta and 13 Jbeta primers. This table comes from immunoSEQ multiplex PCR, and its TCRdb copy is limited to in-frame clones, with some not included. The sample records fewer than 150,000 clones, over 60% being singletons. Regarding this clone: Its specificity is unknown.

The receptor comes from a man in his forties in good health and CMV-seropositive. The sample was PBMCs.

DNA of the CDR3: TGTGCCAGCAACCCAAGAGCCCCTTGGACTGAAGCTTTCTTT. It encodes CASNPRAPWTEAFF. The chain has TRBV28 and TRBJ1-1; no reliable D call. The CDR3 is 14 amino acids. Trimming cost V 7 bases and J 5 bases, with 17 bases left between them. CDR1 is MDHEN and CDR2 is SYDVKM in the germline V gene.